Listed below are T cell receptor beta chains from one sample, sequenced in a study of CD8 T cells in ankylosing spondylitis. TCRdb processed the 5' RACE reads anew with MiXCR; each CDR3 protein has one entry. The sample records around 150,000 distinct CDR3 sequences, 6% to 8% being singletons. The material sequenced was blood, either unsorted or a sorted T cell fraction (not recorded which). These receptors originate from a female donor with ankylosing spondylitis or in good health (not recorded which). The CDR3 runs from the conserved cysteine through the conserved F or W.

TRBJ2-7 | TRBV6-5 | CASSYPRRGAYEQYF
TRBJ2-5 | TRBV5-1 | CASSLLGETQYF
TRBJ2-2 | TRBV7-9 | CASSPAAGELFF
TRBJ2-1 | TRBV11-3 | CASSRDGDSYDEQFF
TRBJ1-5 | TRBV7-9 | CASSSGQGGQPQHF
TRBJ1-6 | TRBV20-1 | CSANPGTAFGSPLHF
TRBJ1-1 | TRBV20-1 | CSAREPRGGVGHTEAFF
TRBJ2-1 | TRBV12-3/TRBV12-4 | CASSLSGNEQFF
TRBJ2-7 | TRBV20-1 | CSARVVTAGEQYF
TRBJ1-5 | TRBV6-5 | CASSYAGASQPQHF
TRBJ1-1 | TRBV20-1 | CSARDSVEGSFNTEAFF
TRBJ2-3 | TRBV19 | CASSINQKGDTQYF
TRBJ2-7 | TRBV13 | CASSPLGRKSETKGDPSYEQYF
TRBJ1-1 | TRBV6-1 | CASNRVALGNTEAFF
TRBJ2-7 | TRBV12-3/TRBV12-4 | CASSEGGIPYEQYF
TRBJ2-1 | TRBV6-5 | CASSYSGGDSYNEQFF
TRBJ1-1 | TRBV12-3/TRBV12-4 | CATTPAAMNTEAFF
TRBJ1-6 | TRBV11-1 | CASSFRGTRPTGDNSPLHF
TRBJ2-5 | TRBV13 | CASSLDQETQYF
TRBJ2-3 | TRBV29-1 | CSVSGGSRDTQYF
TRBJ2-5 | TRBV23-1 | CASSQSIVRVRETQYF
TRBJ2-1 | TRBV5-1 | CASSFQGRSVDEQFF
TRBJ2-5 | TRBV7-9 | CASSSRRWRAEETQYF
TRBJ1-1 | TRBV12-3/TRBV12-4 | CASSPSGRSNTEAFF
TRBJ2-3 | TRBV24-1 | CATSDLTGPDDTQYF
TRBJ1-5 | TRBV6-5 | CASSYVRDQPQHF
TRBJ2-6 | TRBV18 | CASSPTDQGANVLTF
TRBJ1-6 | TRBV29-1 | CSVQSGRRGSPLHF
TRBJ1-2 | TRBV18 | CASSPPEDRGVYTF
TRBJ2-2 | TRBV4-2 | CASSQEASGGTGELFF
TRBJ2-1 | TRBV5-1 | CASSLVSSGYNEQFF
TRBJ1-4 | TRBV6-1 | CASRAATPNEKLFF
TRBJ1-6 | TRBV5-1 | CASSLDTGGDSPLHF
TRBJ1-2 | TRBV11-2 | CASSSYRDRGVYGYTF
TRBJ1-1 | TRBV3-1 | CASYPLGGTEAFF
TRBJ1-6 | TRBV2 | CAFSLNSGSGVGNSPLHF
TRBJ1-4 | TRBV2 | CACEEGQGATNEKLFF
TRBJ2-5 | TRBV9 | CASSVAKLAGVETQYF
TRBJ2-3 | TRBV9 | CASSTDRRTDTQYF
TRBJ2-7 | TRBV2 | CASRTGLYYEQYF
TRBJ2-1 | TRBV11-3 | CASSLGGGEEQFF
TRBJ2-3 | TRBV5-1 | CASSLIGLTDTQYF
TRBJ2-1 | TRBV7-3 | CASSLRRRTQTYNEQFF
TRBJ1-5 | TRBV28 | CASRKDNFWGTDGNQPQHF
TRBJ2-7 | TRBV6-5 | CASKTGGREQYF